This T cell receptor beta chain was profiled in a study of cytomegalovirus exposure and HLA in healthy donors. On the study more broadly: Roughly 180 million T cells yielded approximately 110 million unique TCR beta sequences in earlier analysis. Study-wide points: Later findings reportedly placed an Asian-associated ancestry cluster below the roughly 690-donor mean for N-insertions. Reportedly, diagnosis of cytomegalovirus status by the classifier showed high specificity and sensitivity. For most TCR beta V segments, an earlier analysis put the productive rate at about 90% or about 30% of the time.

A multiplex PCR was run with 60 Vbeta primers and 13 Jbeta primers. The repertoire was sequenced with immunoSEQ multiplex PCR; TCRdb's copy has only in-frame clones and lacks some. The table lists 140,000 or so clones, more than 75% of them singletons, with 1.5% to 2% in the top ten. This CDR3 has 17 amino acids. V lost 0 bases, J lost 5 bases, and 4 bases stayed unmatched. Germline V CDR1 and CDR2: LNHNV, YYDKDF (reference sequence). As for this clone: Antigen specificity is unknown.

The genes are TRBV15 and TRBJ2-5; the match to TRBD2 covers 15 bases. Sequencing was carried out using PBMCs. The source of this sequence is a man aged 35-49 years in good health and CMV-seronegative. The CDR3 sequence: CATSRDLGTSGRETQYF. DNA for the CDR3: TGTGCCACCAGCAGAGATCTCGGGACTAGCGGGAGGGAGACCCAGTACTTC.